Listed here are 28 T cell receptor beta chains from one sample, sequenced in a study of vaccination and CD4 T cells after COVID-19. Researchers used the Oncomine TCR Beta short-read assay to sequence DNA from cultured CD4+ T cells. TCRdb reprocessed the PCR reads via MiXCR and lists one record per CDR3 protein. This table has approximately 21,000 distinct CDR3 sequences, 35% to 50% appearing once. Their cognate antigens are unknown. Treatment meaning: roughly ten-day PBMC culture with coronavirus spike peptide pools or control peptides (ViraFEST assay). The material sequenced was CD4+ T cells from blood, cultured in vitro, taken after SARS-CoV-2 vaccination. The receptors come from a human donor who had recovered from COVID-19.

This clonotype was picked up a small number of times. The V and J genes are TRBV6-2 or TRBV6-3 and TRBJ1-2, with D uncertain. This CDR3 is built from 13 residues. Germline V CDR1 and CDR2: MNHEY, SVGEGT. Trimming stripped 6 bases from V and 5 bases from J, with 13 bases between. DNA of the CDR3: TGTGCCAGCAGAGATCCGGCTTTTTATGGCTACACCTTC. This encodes CASRDPAFYGYTF.

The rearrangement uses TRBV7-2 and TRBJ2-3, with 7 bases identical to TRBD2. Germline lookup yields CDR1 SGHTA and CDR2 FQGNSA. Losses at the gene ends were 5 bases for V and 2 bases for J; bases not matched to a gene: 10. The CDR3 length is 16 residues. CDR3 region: CASSRALLAPTDTQYF. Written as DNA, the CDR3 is TGTGCCAGCAGCCGGGCCCTACTAGCGCCCACAGATACGCAGTATTTT.

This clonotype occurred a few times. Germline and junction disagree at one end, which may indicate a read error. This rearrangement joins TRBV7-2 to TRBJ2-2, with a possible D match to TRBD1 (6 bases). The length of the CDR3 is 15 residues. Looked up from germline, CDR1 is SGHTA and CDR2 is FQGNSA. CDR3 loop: CASSLNTGNAGELFF. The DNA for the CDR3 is TGTGCCAGCAGCTTAAATACAGGGAACGCCGGGGAGCTGTTTTTT. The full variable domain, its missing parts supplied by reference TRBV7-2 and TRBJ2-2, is GAGVSQSPSNKVTEKGKDVELRCDPISGHTALYWYRQSLGQGLEFLIYFQGNSAPDKSGLPSDRFSAERTGGSVSTLTIQRTQQEDSAVYLCASSLNTGNAGELFFGEGSRLTVL.

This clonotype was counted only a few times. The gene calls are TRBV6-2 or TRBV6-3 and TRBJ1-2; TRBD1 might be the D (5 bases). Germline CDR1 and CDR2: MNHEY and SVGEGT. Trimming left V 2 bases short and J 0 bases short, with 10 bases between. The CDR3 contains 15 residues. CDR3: CASSYHDSTNYGYTF. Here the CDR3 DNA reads TGTGCCAGCAGTTACCACGACAGTACTAACTATGGCTACACCTTC.

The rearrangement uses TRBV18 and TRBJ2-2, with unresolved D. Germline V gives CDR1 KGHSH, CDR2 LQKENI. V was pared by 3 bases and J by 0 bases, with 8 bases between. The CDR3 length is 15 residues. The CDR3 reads CASSPVKANTGELFF. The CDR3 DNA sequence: TGTGCCAGCTCACCGGTAAAAGCGAACACCGGGGAGCTGTTTTTT.

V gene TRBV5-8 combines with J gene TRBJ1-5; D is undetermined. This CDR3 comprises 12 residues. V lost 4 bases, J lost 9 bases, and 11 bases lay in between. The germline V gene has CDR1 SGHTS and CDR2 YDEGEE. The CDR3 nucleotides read TGTGCCAGCAGCCTAAGGTCGCTGCCCCAGCATTTT. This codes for CASSLRSLPQHF.

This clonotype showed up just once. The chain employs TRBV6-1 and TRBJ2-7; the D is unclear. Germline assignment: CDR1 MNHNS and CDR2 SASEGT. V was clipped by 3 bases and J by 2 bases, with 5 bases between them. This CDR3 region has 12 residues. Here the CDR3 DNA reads TGTGCCAGCAGTGACTTTGCCTACGAGCAGTACTTC. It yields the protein CASSDFAYEQYF.

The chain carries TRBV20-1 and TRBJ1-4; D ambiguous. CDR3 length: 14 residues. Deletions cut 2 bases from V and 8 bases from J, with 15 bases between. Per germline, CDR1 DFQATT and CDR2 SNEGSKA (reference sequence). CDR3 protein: CSARPGPTREKLFF. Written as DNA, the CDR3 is TGCAGTGCTAGACCCGGCCCCACGCGGGAAAAACTGTTTTTT.

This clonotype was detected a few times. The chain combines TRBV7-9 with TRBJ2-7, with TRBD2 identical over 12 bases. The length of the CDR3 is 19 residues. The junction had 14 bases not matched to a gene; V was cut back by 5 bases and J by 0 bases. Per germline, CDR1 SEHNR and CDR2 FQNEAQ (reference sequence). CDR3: CASSTARLGTSGYSYEQYF. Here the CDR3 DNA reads TGTGCCAGCAGCACCGCGAGGCTCGGGACTAGCGGGTACTCCTACGAGCAGTACTTC.

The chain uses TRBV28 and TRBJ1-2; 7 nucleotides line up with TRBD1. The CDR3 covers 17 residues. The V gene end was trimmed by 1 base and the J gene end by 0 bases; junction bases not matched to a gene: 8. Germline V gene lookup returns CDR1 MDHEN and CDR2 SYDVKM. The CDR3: CASSLLLDRTANYGYTF. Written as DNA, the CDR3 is TGTGCCAGCAGTTTATTGCTGGACAGGACAGCTAACTATGGCTACACCTTC.

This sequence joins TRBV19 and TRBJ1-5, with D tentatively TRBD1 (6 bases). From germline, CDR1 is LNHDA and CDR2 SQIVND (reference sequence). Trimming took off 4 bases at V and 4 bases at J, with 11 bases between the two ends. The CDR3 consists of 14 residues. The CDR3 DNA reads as TGTGCCAGTAGTACTTCACAGGGAAATCAGCCCCAGCATTTT. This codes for CASSTSQGNQPQHF.

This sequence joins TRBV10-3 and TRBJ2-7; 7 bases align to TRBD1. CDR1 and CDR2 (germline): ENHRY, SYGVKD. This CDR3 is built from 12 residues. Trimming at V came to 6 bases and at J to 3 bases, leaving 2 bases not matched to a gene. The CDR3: CAISGTDYEQYF. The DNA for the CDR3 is TGTGCCATCAGCGGGACAGACTACGAGCAGTACTTC.

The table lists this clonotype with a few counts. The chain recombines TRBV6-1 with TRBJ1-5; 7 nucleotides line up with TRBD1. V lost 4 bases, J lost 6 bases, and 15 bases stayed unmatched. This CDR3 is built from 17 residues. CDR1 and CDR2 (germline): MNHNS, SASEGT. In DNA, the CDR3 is TGTGCCAGCAGTGCCCGGGACAGAGTAAGAATGAGTCAGCCCCAGCATTTT. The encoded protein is CASSARDRVRMSQPQHF.

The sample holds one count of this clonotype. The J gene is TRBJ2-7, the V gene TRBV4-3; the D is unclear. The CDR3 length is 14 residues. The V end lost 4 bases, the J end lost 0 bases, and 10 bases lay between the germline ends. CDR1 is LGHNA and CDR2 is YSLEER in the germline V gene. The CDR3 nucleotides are TGCGCCAGCAGCCTAGATCTATCCTCCTACGAGCAGTACTTC. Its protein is CASSLDLSSYEQYF.

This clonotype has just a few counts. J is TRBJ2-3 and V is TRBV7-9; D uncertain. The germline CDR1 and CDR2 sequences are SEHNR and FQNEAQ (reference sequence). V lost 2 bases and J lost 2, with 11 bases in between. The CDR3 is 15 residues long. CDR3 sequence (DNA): TGTGCCAGCAGCTTAAATTCCGCCCTCACAGATACGCAGTATTTT. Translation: CASSLNSALTDTQYF.

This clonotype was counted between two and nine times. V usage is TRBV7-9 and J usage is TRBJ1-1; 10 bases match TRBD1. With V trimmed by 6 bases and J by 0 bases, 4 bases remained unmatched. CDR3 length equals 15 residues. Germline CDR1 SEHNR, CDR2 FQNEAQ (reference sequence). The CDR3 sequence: CASSRQGAMNTEAFF. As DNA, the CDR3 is TGTGCCAGCAGTCGACAGGGGGCTATGAACACTGAAGCTTTCTTT.

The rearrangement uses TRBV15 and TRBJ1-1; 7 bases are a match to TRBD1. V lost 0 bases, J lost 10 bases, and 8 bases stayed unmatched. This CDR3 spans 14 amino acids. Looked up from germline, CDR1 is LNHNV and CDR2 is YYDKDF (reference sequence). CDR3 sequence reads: CATSREGTVTRAFF. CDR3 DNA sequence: TGTGCCACCAGCAGAGAAGGGACAGTGACAAGAGCTTTCTTT.

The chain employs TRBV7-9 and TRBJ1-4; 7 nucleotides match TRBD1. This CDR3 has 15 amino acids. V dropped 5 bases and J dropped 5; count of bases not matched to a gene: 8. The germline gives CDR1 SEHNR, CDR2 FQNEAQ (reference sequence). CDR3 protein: CASSAGQAINEKLFF. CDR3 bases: TGTGCCAGCAGCGCCGGACAGGCTATCAATGAAAAACTGTTTTTT.

CDR3 residues: CSATPVTSGSIETQYF. The CDR3, as DNA: TGCAGTGCTACTCCCGTCACTAGCGGGAGCATAGAGACCCAGTACTTC. This sequence joins TRBV20-1 and TRBJ2-5; 11 bases are a match to TRBD2. Unmatched junction bases numbered 11, after V lost 4 bases and J lost 4 bases. The CDR3 extends over 16 amino acids. The germline gives CDR1 DFQATT, CDR2 SNEGSKA (reference sequence).

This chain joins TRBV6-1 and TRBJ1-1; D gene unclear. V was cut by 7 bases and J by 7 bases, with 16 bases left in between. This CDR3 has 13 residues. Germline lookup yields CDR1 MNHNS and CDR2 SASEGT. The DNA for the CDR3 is TGTGCCAGCATCATGGACGCGAAGGGTGAAGCTTTCTTT. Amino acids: CASIMDAKGEAFF.

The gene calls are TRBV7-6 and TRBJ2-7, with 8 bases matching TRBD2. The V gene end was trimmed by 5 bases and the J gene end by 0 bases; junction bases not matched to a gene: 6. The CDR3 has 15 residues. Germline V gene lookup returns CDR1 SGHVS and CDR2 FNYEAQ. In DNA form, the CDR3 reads TGTGCCAGCAGCCCACTAGCGGCGGCCTCCTACGAGCAGTACTTC. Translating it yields CASSPLAAASYEQYF. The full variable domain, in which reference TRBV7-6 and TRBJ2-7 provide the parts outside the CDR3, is GAGVSQSPRYKVTKRGQDVALRCDPISGHVSLYWYRQALGQGPEFLTYFNYEAQQDKSGLPNDRFSAERPEGSISTLTIQRTEQRDSAMYRCASSPLAAASYEQYFGPGTRLTVT.

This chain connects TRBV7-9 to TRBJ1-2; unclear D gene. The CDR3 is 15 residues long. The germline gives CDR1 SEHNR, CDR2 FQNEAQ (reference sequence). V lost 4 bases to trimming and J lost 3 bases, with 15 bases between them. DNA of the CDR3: TGTGCCAGCAGCTCATCAATAGGGCTAGACTATGGCTACACCTTC. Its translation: CASSSSIGLDYGYTF. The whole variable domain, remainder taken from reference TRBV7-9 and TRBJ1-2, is DTGVSQNPRHKITKRGQNVTFRCDPISEHNRLYWYRQTLGQGPEFLTYFQNEAQLEKSRLLSDRFSAERPKGSFSTLEIQRTEQGDSAMYLCASSSSIGLDYGYTFGSGTRLTVV.

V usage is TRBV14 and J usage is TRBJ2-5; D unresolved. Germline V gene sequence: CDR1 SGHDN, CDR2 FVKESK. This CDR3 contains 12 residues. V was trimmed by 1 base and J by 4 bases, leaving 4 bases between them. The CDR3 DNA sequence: TGTGCCAGCAGCCAAGTAAGAGAGACCCAGTACTTC. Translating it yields CASSQVRETQYF. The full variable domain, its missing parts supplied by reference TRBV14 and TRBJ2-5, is EAGVTQFPSHSVIEKGQTVTLRCDPISGHDNLYWYRRVMGKEIKFLLHFVKESKQDESGMPNNRFLAERTGGTYSTLKVQPAELEDSGVYFCASSQVRETQYFGPGTRLLVL.

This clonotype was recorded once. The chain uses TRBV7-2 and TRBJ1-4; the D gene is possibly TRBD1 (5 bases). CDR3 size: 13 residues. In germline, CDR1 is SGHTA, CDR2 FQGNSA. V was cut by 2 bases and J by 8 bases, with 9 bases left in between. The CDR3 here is CASSLFGGEKLFF. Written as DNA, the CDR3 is TGTGCCAGCAGCTTATTCGGGGGAGAAAAACTGTTTTTT.

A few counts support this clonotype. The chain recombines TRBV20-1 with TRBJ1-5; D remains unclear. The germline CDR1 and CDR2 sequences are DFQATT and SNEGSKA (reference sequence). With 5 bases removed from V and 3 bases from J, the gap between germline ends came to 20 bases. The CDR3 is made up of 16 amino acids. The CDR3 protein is CSAVFAGDGHNQPQHF. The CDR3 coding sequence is TGCAGTGCTGTTTTTGCAGGAGACGGCCACAATCAGCCCCAGCATTTT.

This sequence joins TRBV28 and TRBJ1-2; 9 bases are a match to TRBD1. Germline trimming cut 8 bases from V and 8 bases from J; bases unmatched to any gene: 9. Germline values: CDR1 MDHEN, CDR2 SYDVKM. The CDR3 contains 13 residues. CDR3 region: CASGTGTLQGYTF. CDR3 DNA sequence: TGTGCCAGCGGGACAGGGACCCTTCAGGGCTACACCTTC.

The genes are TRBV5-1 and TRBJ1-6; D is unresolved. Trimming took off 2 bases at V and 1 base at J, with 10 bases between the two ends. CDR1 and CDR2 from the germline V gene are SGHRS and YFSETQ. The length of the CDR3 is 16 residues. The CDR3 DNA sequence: TGCGCCAGCAGCTTTGCGGAGGGATCCTATAATTCACCCCTCCACTTT. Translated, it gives CASSFAEGSYNSPLHF.

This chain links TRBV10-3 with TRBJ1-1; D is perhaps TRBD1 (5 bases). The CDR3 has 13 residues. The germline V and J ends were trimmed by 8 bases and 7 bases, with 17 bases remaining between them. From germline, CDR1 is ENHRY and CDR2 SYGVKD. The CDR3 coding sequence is TGTGCCATCTCGTTTCGTATGGGGGGTGAAGCTTTCTTT. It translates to CAISFRMGGEAFF.